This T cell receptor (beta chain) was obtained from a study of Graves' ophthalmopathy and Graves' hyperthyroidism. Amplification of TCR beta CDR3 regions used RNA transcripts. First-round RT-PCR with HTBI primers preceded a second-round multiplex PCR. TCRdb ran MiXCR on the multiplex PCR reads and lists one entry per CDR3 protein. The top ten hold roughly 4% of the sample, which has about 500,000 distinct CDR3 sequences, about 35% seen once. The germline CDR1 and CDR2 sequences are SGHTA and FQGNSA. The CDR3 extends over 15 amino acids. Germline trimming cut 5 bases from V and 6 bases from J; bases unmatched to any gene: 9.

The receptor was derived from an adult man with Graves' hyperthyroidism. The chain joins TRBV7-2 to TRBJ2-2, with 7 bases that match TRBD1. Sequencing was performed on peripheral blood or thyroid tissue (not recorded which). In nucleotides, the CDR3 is TGTGCCAGCAGCCGATTCCGGACAGGCGCCGGGGAGCTGTTTTTT. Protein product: CASSRFRTGAGELFF. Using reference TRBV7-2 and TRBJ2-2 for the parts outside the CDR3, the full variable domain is GAGVSQSPSNKVTEKGKDVELRCDPISGHTALYWYRQSLGQGLEFLIYFQGNSAPDKSGLPSDRFSAERTGGSVSTLTIQRTQQEDSAVYLCASSRFRTGAGELFFGEGSRLTVL.